The 7 T cell receptor beta chains presented below share a single source sample, sequenced in a study of CD8+ T cells in alopecia areata. The sequencing template was cDNA reverse transcribed from extracted RNA. Some clones are missing from TCRdb's copy, which holds only in-frame ones; the method was immunoSEQ multiplex PCR. The data hold about 200,000 clones, with more than 50% observed a single time. The sample consisted of CD8+ T cells sorted from blood. The receptors stem from a human donor in good health.

V is TRBV27 and J is TRBJ2-1; D tentatively reads TRBD1 or TRBD2 (5 bases each). The CDR3 extends over 14 amino acids. The V end lost 6 bases, the J end lost 8 bases, and 17 bases lay between the germline ends. CDR1 is MNHEY, CDR2 SMNVEV, per germline (reference sequence). Written as DNA, the CDR3 is TGTGCCAGCAGAGCGGTTAGGGGCCTAGATGAGCAGTTCTTC. It translates to CASRAVRGLDEQFF.

This clone was seen once. This sequence joins TRBV11-2 and TRBJ1-1; D gene uncertain. Germline values: CDR1 SGHAT, CDR2 FQNNGV. The CDR3 is 11 amino acids. V lost 2 bases to trimming and J lost 4 bases, with 2 bases between them. The CDR3 bases are TGTGCCAGCAGCTTATCCACTGAAGCTTTCTTT. This sequence encodes CASSLSTEAFF. Combining the CDR3 with reference TRBV11-2 and TRBJ1-1 gives the whole variable domain EAGVAQSPRYKIIEKRQSVAFWCNPISGHATLYWYQQILGQGPKLLIQFQNNGVVDDSQLPKDRFSAERLKGVDSTLKIQPAKLEDSAVYLCASSLSTEAFFGQGTRLTVV.

In its sample, this clone was seen a few times. The chain recombines TRBV29-1 with TRBJ2-7, with D uncertain. CDR3 length: 12 residues. Germline CDR1 reads SQVTM; CDR2 reads ANQGSEA. Trimming removed 1 base from V and 0 bases from J, with 4 bases in between. The CDR3 is CSVEGPSYEQYF. The CDR3 DNA sequence: TGCAGCGTTGAAGGTCCCTCCTACGAGCAGTACTTC.

This clone has just a few counts. The chain recombines TRBV18 with TRBJ2-5; a possible D gene is TRBD1 (6 bases). The CDR3 covers 15 residues. V lost 3 bases, J lost 5 bases, and 16 bases lay in between. Germline V lookup: CDR1 KGHSH, CDR2 LQKENI. The CDR3 DNA reads TGTGCCAGCTCACCCTCCCCAGGGGACCCGGAGACCCAGTACTTC. Translating it yields CASSPSPGDPETQYF.

The chain joins TRBV25-1 to TRBJ1-1; D gene uncertain. The CDR3 consists of 14 residues. V was pared by 3 bases and J by 0 bases, with 8 bases between. Looked up from germline, CDR1 is MGHDK and CDR2 is SYGVNS. This CDR3 reads CASSETQLNTEAFF. The CDR3 nucleotides read TGTGCCAGCAGTGAGACGCAACTGAACACTGAAGCTTTCTTT. The variable domain in full, completed from reference TRBV25-1 and TRBJ1-1, reads EADIYQTPRYLVIGTGKKITLECSQTMGHDKMYWYQQDPGMELHLIHYSYGVNSTEKGDLSSESTVSRIRTEHFPLTLESARPSHTSQYLCASSETQLNTEAFFGQGTRLTVV.

This chain uses TRBV19 with TRBJ2-7; no firm D call. The CDR3 consists of 14 residues. Germline values: CDR1 LNHDA, CDR2 SQIVND (reference sequence). With 7 bases removed from V and 7 bases from J, the gap between germline ends came to 20 bases. The CDR3 reads CASTPGTVTQEQYF. The CDR3 region has the DNA TGTGCCAGTACCCCAGGCACAGTTACACAAGAGCAGTACTTC.

The V call is TRBV9, the J call TRBJ1-4; the D is unclear. V dropped 4 bases and J dropped 8 bases, with 12 bases sitting between them. This CDR3 has 13 residues. Germline values: CDR1 SGDLS, CDR2 YYNGEE. Here the CDR3 reads CASSLGNREKLFF. The DNA for the CDR3 is TGTGCCAGCAGCCTAGGGAACCGCGAAAAACTGTTTTTT.